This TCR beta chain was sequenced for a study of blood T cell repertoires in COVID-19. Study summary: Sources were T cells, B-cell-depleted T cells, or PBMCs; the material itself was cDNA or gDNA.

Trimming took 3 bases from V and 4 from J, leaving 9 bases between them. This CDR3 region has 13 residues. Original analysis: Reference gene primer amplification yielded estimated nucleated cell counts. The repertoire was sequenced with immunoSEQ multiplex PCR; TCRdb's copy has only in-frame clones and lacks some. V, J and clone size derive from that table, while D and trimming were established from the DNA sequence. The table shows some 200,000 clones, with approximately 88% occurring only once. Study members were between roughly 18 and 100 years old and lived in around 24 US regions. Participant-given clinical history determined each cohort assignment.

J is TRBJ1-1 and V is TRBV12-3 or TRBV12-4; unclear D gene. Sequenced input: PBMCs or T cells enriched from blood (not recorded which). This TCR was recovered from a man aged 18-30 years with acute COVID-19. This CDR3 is CASSFLGGTEAFF. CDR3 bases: TGTGCCAGCAGTTTTCTAGGAGGCACTGAAGCTTTCTTT.